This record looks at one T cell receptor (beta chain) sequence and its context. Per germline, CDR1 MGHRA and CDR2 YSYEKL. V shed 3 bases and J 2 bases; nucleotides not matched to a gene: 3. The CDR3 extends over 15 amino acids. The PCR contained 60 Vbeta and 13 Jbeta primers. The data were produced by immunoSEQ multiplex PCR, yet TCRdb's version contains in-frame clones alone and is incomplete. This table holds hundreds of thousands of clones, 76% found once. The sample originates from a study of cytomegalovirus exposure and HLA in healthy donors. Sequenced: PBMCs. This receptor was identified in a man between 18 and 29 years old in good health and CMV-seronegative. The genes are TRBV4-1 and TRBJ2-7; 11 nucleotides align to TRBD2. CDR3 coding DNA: TGCGCCAGCAGCCAGGGACTAGCGGCAACCTACGAGCAGTACTTC. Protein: CASSQGLAATYEQYF.